A single sample gave rise to the 30 T cell receptor beta chains below, sequenced in a study of blood T cell repertoires in COVID-19. Sequencing used immunoSEQ multiplex PCR; TCRdb keeps in-frame clones, though not all of them. The sample holds roughly 670,000 clones, just under 90% seen once. Sequences were obtained from peripheral blood. These receptors were obtained from a woman between 18 and 30 years old with acute or convalescent COVID-19.

The chain has TRBV9 and TRBJ2-2; D is unclear. Trimming cost V 0 bases and J 4 bases, with 10 bases left between them. CDR1 is SGDLS, CDR2 YYNGEE, per germline. The CDR3 sequence is 15 residues long. CDR3 amino acids: CASSVAPGSTGELFF. CDR3 in DNA: TGTGCCAGCAGCGTAGCTCCGGGTAGCACCGGGGAGCTGTTTTTT.

J is TRBJ1-2 and V is TRBV13; D is uncertain. CDR3 size: 13 residues. The V and J ends lost 1 base and 5 bases respectively, with 8 bases between them. The germline gives CDR1 PRHDT, CDR2 FYEKMQ (reference sequence). The CDR3 region is CASSLAGSYGYTF. Written as DNA, the CDR3 is TGTGCCAGCAGCTTAGCGGGGTCTTATGGCTACACCTTC. Based on the CDR3 plus reference TRBV13 and TRBJ1-2, the full variable domain is AAGVIQSPRHLIKEKRETATLKCYPIPRHDTVYWYQQGPGQDPQFLISFYEKMQSDKGSIPDRFSAQQFSDYHSELNMSSLELGDSALYFCASSLAGSYGYTFGSGTRLTVV.

The rearrangement joins TRBV18 to TRBJ1-6; D is perhaps TRBD1 (5 bases). Germline loops: CDR1 KGHSH, CDR2 LQKENI. The length of the CDR3 is 18 residues. V gave up 3 bases and J gave up 0 bases, with 15 bases separating them. The CDR3 sequence is CASSPGTPSSSYNSPLHF. The CDR3 DNA reads as TGTGCCAGCTCACCTGGGACTCCTAGTAGCTCCTATAATTCACCCCTCCACTTT.

The V and J genes are TRBV2 and TRBJ2-1; 10 bases match TRBD2. The CDR3 length is 16 residues. The V and J ends lost 7 bases and 1 base, in that order; junction bases with no gene match: 7. CDR1 SNHLY and CDR2 FYNNEI come from the germline V gene. The DNA of the CDR3 is TGTGCCAGCAAAGCGGGGGGGCTTCGGTCCTACAATGAGCAGTTCTTC. It translates to CASKAGGLRSYNEQFF.

This clone was counted between two and nine times. The V and J genes are TRBV4-3 and TRBJ1-1; D possibly corresponds to TRBD1 (6 bases). V lost 0 bases and J 4 bases, leaving 21 bases between the germline ends. This CDR3 has 18 amino acids. From germline, CDR1 is LGHNA and CDR2 YSLEER. The CDR3 DNA sequence: TGCGCCAGCAGCCAAGATGGGGAGATGAGGGGACAACTCACTGAAGCTTTCTTT. Translating gives CASSQDGEMRGQLTEAFF.

V gene TRBV7-8 combines with J gene TRBJ2-1, with 7 bases matching TRBD2. The CDR3 is 15 residues long. CDR1 and CDR2 (germline): SGHVS, FQNEAQ. The junction had 7 bases not matched to a gene; V was cut back by 3 bases and J by 5 bases. Written as DNA, the CDR3 is TGTGCCAGCAGCTTTAGGCTAGCGGTGCACAATGAGCAGTTCTTC. Its translation: CASSFRLAVHNEQFF.

V is TRBV30 and J is TRBJ2-3; D is ambiguous. V was cut by 3 bases and J by 6 bases, with 13 bases left in between. CDR3 length: 13 amino acids. Germline V CDR1 and CDR2: GTSNPN, SVGIG (reference sequence). The CDR3 DNA reads TGTGCCTGGAGCGGCGGAATTTGGGATACGCAGTATTTT. Its translation: CAWSGGIWDTQYF.

The chain joins TRBV12-5 to TRBJ1-6; TRBD1 agrees at 7 bases. The trim removed 7 bases at V and 10 bases at J, leaving 10 bases unmatched. The CDR3 sequence is 14 residues long. Germline CDR1 LGHNT, CDR2 FRNRAP. The CDR3 DNA follows: TGTGCTAGTGCCCTAGGGGGCGGGGGGTCACCCCTCCACTTT. Translating it yields CASALGGGGSPLHF.

The chain carries TRBV24-1 and TRBJ2-3, with a weak D call TRBD2 (6 bases). Germline assignment: CDR1 KGHDR and CDR2 SFDVKD. V was trimmed by 4 bases and J by 1 base, leaving 17 bases between them. This CDR3 has 17 amino acids. This chain's CDR3 is CATSDPEEERGTDTQYF. The CDR3 nucleotides read TGTGCCACCAGTGACCCTGAGGAGGAGCGGGGCACAGATACGCAGTATTTT.

CDR3 region: CASSPPISTGGHNEQFF. The CDR3 DNA reads TGTGCCAGCAGCCCCCCCATTTCAACGGGGGGACACAATGAGCAGTTCTTC. This sequence joins TRBV7-9 and TRBJ2-1, with 7 nucleotides matching TRBD2. The CDR3 contains 17 residues. Germline values: CDR1 SEHNR, CDR2 FQNEAQ (reference sequence). Unmatched junction bases numbered 15, after V lost 5 bases and J lost 5 bases.

This sequence joins TRBV7-6 and TRBJ2-3; TRBD1 agrees at 7 bases. Per germline, CDR1 SGHVS and CDR2 FNYEAQ. The CDR3 is 16 amino acids. V trimming: 3 bases; J trimming: 5 bases; junction bases outside the gene matches: 11. Written as DNA, the CDR3 is TGTGCCAGCAGCTTGAGGCCAGGGGGTTTGGGAGATACGCAGTATTTT. Translating gives CASSLRPGGLGDTQYF.

The rearrangement joins TRBV5-6 to TRBJ2-6; 7 nucleotides align to TRBD2. The ends lost 5 bases at V and 4 bases at J; junction bases unmatched: 12. Germline lookup yields CDR1 SGHDT and CDR2 YYEEEE. CDR3 size: 17 residues. CDR3 amino acids: CASSSSGAPRGANVLTF. DNA for the CDR3: TGTGCCAGCAGTTCGAGCGGGGCCCCTCGAGGGGCCAACGTCCTGACTTTC.

V is TRBV5-4 and J is TRBJ1-1, with D maybe TRBD1 (6 bases). The CDR3 runs 14 residues. Between the trimmed V and J ends, which lost 4 bases and 0 bases, there was a span of 10 bases. Germline V gives CDR1 SGHNT, CDR2 YYREEE (reference sequence). The CDR3 region is CASSPTGVNTEAFF. CDR3 DNA: TGTGCCAGCAGCCCGACAGGTGTGAACACTGAAGCTTTCTTT.

In its sample, this clone was seen once. The chain joins TRBV5-1 to TRBJ2-1, with 8 bases that match TRBD2. V dropped 0 bases and J dropped 7; count of bases not matched to a gene: 6. Germline CDR1 is SGHRS and CDR2 is YFSETQ. This CDR3 spans 15 amino acids. This CDR3 reads CASSLEAGAWNEQFF. Here the CDR3 DNA reads TGCGCCAGCAGCTTGGAAGCGGGGGCGTGGAATGAGCAGTTCTTC. The full variable domain, with the rest looked up from reference TRBV5-1 and TRBJ2-1, is KAGVTQTPRYLIKTRGQQVTLSCSPISGHRSVSWYQQTPGQGLQFLFEYFSETQRNKGNFPGRFSGRQFSNSRSEMNVSTLELGDSALYLCASSLEAGAWNEQFFGPGTRLTVL.

The chain links TRBV12-3 or TRBV12-4 to TRBJ2-7, with TRBD2 matching over 10 bases. V was clipped by 5 bases and J by 4 bases; unmatched bases: 2. The CDR3 spans 13 residues. The CDR3, as DNA: TGTGCCAGCAGTGGACTAGCGGTTTACGAGCAGTACTTC. This sequence encodes CASSGLAVYEQYF.

The rearrangement links TRBV21-1 to TRBJ1-2; TRBD1 is taken as the D call from the table, unchecked against the DNA. TRBV21-1 is a documented pseudogene. The length of the CDR3 is 12 residues. The CDR3 nucleotides are TGTGCCAGCGGTGGGCCTGACTATGGCTACACCTTC. Translating gives CASGGPDYGYTF.

The chain combines TRBV6-5 with TRBJ2-1; D call uncertain. Germline CDR1 reads MNHEY; CDR2 reads SVGAGI. V lost 10 bases to trimming and J lost 0 bases, with 4 bases between them. The CDR3 sequence is 11 residues long. In DNA, the CDR3 is TGTGCCACGAGCTCCTACAATGAGCAGTTCTTC. Translated: CATSSYNEQFF.

The chain employs TRBV9 and TRBJ2-5; 13 bases are shared with TRBD2. Trimming at V came to 3 bases and at J to 7 bases, leaving 12 bases not matched to a gene. The CDR3 totals 17 residues. Looked up from germline, CDR1 is SGDLS and CDR2 is YYNGEE. As DNA, the CDR3 is TGTGCCAGCAGCGCCCGACTAGCGGGGGGCCGGGGAGGGACCCAGTACTTC. It specifies CASSARLAGGRGGTQYF.

The chain links TRBV7-3 to TRBJ1-1; D might be TRBD1 (5 bases). V lost 2 bases to trimming and J lost 0 bases, with 13 bases between them. Germline CDR1 SGHTA, CDR2 FQGTGA. The CDR3 is 16 residues long. CDR3 in DNA: TGTGCCAGCAGCTTAGAGGCGGGACTTATGAACACTGAAGCTTTCTTT. Protein sequence: CASSLEAGLMNTEAFF.

The J gene is TRBJ2-1, the V gene TRBV5-8, with TRBD2 as a possible D gene (6 bases). The CDR3 runs to 14 residues. The V end lost 4 bases, the J end lost 3 bases, and 11 bases lay between the germline ends. Germline V CDR1 and CDR2: SGHTS, YDEGEE. The CDR3 DNA reads TGTGCCAGCAGCCGGGGCGGGGACTACAATGAGCAGTTCTTC. Protein product: CASSRGGDYNEQFF.

The chain combines TRBV28 with TRBJ2-1; maybe TRBD1 (6 bases). Germline V lookup: CDR1 MDHEN, CDR2 SYDVKM. The CDR3 is 14 residues long. V gave up 5 bases and J gave up 3 bases, with 11 bases separating them. The CDR3 is CASSGDTVYNEQFF. Written as DNA, the CDR3 is TGTGCCAGCAGTGGGGACACAGTCTACAATGAGCAGTTCTTC. Variable domain in full (rest from reference TRBV28 and TRBJ2-1): DVKVTQSSRYLVKRTGEKVFLECVQDMDHENMFWYRQDPGLGLRLIYFSYDVKMKEKGDIPEGYSVSREKKERFSLILESASTNQTSMYLCASSGDTVYNEQFFGPGTRLTVL.

J is TRBJ1-2 and V is TRBV6-5; 8 positions agree with TRBD1. CDR1 is MNHEY and CDR2 is SVGAGI in the germline V gene. This CDR3 contains 14 residues. V dropped 4 bases and J dropped 8; count of bases not matched to a gene: 9. The CDR3 sequence is CASSFTGGRGGYTF. CDR3 DNA sequence: TGTGCCAGCAGTTTTACAGGGGGAAGAGGGGGCTACACCTTC.

The rearrangement uses TRBV18 and TRBJ1-2; D might be TRBD1 (6 bases). The CDR3 contains 15 residues. Germline V gene data show CDR1 as KGHSH and CDR2 as LQKENI. V gave up 3 bases and J gave up 4 bases, with 15 bases separating them. CDR3 in amino acids: CASSPLTDSIYGYTF. The CDR3 DNA reads TGTGCCAGCTCACCCCTGACGGACAGCATCTATGGCTACACCTTC.

V and J are TRBV7-9 and TRBJ1-5; D not certain. Looked up from germline, CDR1 is SEHNR and CDR2 is FQNEAQ (reference sequence). V was pared by 6 bases and J by 1 base, with 13 bases between. This CDR3 comprises 15 residues. The chain's CDR3 is CASSRGPGSNQPQHF. The CDR3 bases are TGTGCCAGCAGTCGAGGACCGGGGAGCAATCAGCCCCAGCATTTT. Drawing the rest from reference TRBV7-9 and TRBJ1-5, the complete variable domain is DTGVSQNPRHKITKRGQNVTFRCDPISEHNRLYWYRQTLGQGPEFLTYFQNEAQLEKSRLLSDRFSAERPKGSFSTLEIQRTEQGDSAMYLCASSRGPGSNQPQHFGDGTRLSIL.

The rearrangement uses TRBV7-7 and TRBJ2-1; TRBD2 aligns across 11 bases. Germline CDR1 is SSHAT and CDR2 is FNYEAQ (reference sequence). CDR3 length equals 16 residues. V lost 1 base to trimming and J lost 4 bases; unmatched junction nucleotides: 3. CDR3 residues: CASSLEASGGYNEQFF. As DNA, the CDR3 is TGTGCCAGCAGCTTAGAGGCTAGCGGGGGGTACAATGAGCAGTTCTTC.

The gene calls are TRBV6-6 and TRBJ1-1; 7 bases are a match to TRBD1. V gave up 5 bases and J gave up 5 bases; unmatched junction bases: 8. The CDR3 length is 14 residues. CDR1 MNHNY and CDR2 SVGAGI come from the germline V gene (reference sequence). CDR3 bases: TGTGCCAGCAGTACTGAGGGGGCAGGGACTGAAGCTTTCTTT. This sequence encodes CASSTEGAGTEAFF.

The chain employs TRBV18 and TRBJ1-2; D call uncertain. The V end lost 3 bases, the J end lost 6 bases, and 8 bases lay between the germline ends. Germline-derived CDR1 and CDR2 are KGHSH and LQKENI. The CDR3 contains 12 residues. The CDR3 protein is CASSPEVDGYTF. The DNA of the CDR3 is TGTGCCAGCTCACCTGAGGTTGATGGCTACACCTTC.

The gene calls are TRBV9 and TRBJ2-3; D might be TRBD2 (5 bases). There are 16 residues in the CDR3. V lost 3 bases and J lost 0, with 14 bases in between. The germline V gene encodes CDR1 SGDLS and CDR2 YYNGEE. Written as DNA, the CDR3 is TGTGCCAGCAGCGGACTACACAGCACTAGCACAGATACGCAGTATTTT. Protein product: CASSGLHSTSTDTQYF.

V gene TRBV5-4 combines with J gene TRBJ2-1; D is ambiguous. The germline V gene has CDR1 SGHNT and CDR2 YYREEE (reference sequence). The CDR3 has 12 amino acids. V was cut by 5 bases and J by 0 bases, with 3 bases left in between. For the CDR3, the DNA is TGTGCCAGCAGGAGCTCCTACAATGAGCAGTTCTTC. Translated: CASRSSYNEQFF.

The genes are TRBV12-3 or TRBV12-4 and TRBJ1-2; 9 bases agree with TRBD1. There are 13 residues in the CDR3. The V gene end was trimmed by 7 bases and the J gene end by 7 bases; junction bases not matched to a gene: 7. Here the CDR3 reads CASTGTGFSGYTF. For the CDR3, the DNA is TGTGCCAGCACCGGGACAGGGTTTAGTGGCTACACCTTC.